Listed here are 6 T cell receptor beta chains from one sample, sequenced in a study of T-cell memory formation after mild COVID-19. TCRdb processed the 5' RACE reads anew with MiXCR; each CDR3 protein has one entry. Here the sample spans 150,000 to 200,000 distinct CDR3 sequences, more than 14% being singletons. Sequenced input: PBMCs or a T cell subset sorted from them (not recorded which). The receptors were sampled from an adult woman who had mild COVID-19 (a few samples of this study predate the infection). Cell type and time point are not known.

This clonotype was recorded at least ten times. The chain is built from TRBV28 and TRBJ2-3; D could derive from TRBD1 or TRBD2 (5 bases each). This CDR3 region has 15 residues. Looked up from germline, CDR1 is MDHEN and CDR2 is SYDVKM. V lost 3 bases and J lost 0, with 10 bases in between. The CDR3 DNA reads TGTGCCAGCAGTTTTGAGGGACGGAGCACAGATACGCAGTATTTT. Amino acids: CASSFEGRSTDTQYF. Using reference TRBV28 and TRBJ2-3 for the parts outside the CDR3, the full variable domain is DVKVTQSSRYLVKRTGEKVFLECVQDMDHENMFWYRQDPGLGLRLIYFSYDVKMKEKGDIPEGYSVSREKKERFSLILESASTNQTSMYLCASSFEGRSTDTQYFGPGTRLTVL.

This clonotype came up a few times. The rearrangement links TRBV20-1 to TRBJ1-2; D is unresolved. The CDR3 runs to 11 residues. The germline V and J ends were trimmed by 8 bases and 1 base, with 8 bases remaining between them. Germline V gene lookup returns CDR1 DFQATT and CDR2 SNEGSKA (reference sequence). The CDR3 DNA reads TGCAGTAGCCCCGATAACTATGGCTACACCTTC. It specifies CSSPDNYGYTF.

This clonotype was found a few times. This sequence joins TRBV5-1 and TRBJ2-1, with TRBD2 matching 12 bases. Germline V gene lookup returns CDR1 SGHRS and CDR2 YFSETQ. The CDR3 totals 17 residues. Trimming at V came to 4 bases and at J to 0 bases, leaving 5 bases not matched to a gene. The CDR3 sequence: CASSLLAGGTSYNEQFF. DNA of the CDR3: TGCGCCAGCAGCCTCCTAGCGGGAGGGACCTCCTACAATGAGCAGTTCTTC. Supplemented by reference TRBV5-1 and TRBJ2-1, the full variable domain reads KAGVTQTPRYLIKTRGQQVTLSCSPISGHRSVSWYQQTPGQGLQFLFEYFSETQRNKGNFPGRFSGRQFSNSRSEMNVSTLELGDSALYLCASSLLAGGTSYNEQFFGPGTRLTVL.

The chain recombines TRBV7-9 with TRBJ2-2; TRBD2 aligns across 7 bases. With 5 bases clipped from V and 0 bases from J, the junction kept 3 bases outside the gene matches. Per germline, CDR1 SEHNR and CDR2 FQNEAQ (reference sequence). The CDR3 loop spans 15 amino acids. The CDR3 sequence: CASSTTSPNTGELFF. In nucleotides, the CDR3 is TGTGCCAGCAGCACGACTAGCCCGAACACCGGGGAGCTGTTTTTT.

This clonotype was picked up a small number of times. CDR3 sequence: CASSHQGQTPNYGYTF. The DNA of the CDR3 is TGTGCCAGCAGCCACCAGGGACAGACCCCTAACTATGGCTACACCTTC. The V call is TRBV13, the J call TRBJ1-2; 7 bases map to TRBD1. This CDR3 comprises 16 residues. Germline values: CDR1 PRHDT, CDR2 FYEKMQ (reference sequence). V gave up 5 bases and J gave up 0 bases; unmatched junction bases: 9. Using reference TRBV13 and TRBJ1-2 for the parts outside the CDR3, the full variable domain is AAGVIQSPRHLIKEKRETATLKCYPIPRHDTVYWYQQGPGQDPQFLISFYEKMQSDKGSIPDRFSAQQFSDYHSELNMSSLELGDSALYFCASSHQGQTPNYGYTFGSGTRLTVV.

The chain combines TRBV30 with TRBJ2-5; TRBD1 is a possible D gene (6 bases). The V end lost 7 bases, the J end lost 1 base, and 22 bases lay between the germline ends. Germline loops: CDR1 GTSNPN, CDR2 SVGIG (reference sequence). The CDR3 is 16 residues long. CDR3 sequence: CAFRTILGQPQETQYF. Written as DNA, the CDR3 is TGTGCCTTCCGCACCATCCTCGGACAGCCCCAAGAGACCCAGTACTTC.